This record looks at one T cell receptor (beta chain) sequence and its context. Germline V gene sequence: CDR1 MNHEY, CDR2 SVGAGI. The CDR3 consists of 14 residues. V trimming: 6 bases; J trimming: 4 bases; junction bases outside the gene matches: 6. In the study's own analysis: Counts of nucleated cells, estimated from reference gene primer amplification, were obtained. Some clones are missing from TCRdb's copy, which holds only in-frame ones; the method was immunoSEQ multiplex PCR. V and J calls and clone size are as listed in that table; D and trimming were resolved from the DNA. The sample lists 150,000 to 200,000 clones; approximately 90% were seen once. This sample is part of a study of blood T cell repertoires in COVID-19.

V usage is TRBV6-5 and J usage is TRBJ2-3; TRBD1 aligns across 8 bases. Input material: peripheral blood. The clonotype originates from a man between 18 and 35 years old who had recovered from COVID-19. In DNA form, the CDR3 reads TGTGCCAGCAGGCAGACAGGGGTCGCAGATACGCAGTATTTT. Residues: CASRQTGVADTQYF.